Shown below are 8 T cell receptor beta chains from a single sample sequenced in a study of blood T cell repertoires in COVID-19. Repertoires were generated with immunoSEQ multiplex PCR, while TCRdb's copy carries only in-frame clones and drops some. The table has 110,000 or so clones, about 87% seen once. Sequenced material: peripheral blood. These receptors came from a woman aged 45 to 65 with acute or convalescent COVID-19.

The V gene is TRBV5-6, the J gene TRBJ2-5, with 7 bases matching TRBD1. Germline V gives CDR1 SGHDT, CDR2 YYEEEE. Unmatched junction bases numbered 4, after V lost 4 bases and J lost 4 bases. This CDR3 has 13 residues. CDR3 sequence (DNA): TGTGCCAGCAGCCCGACAGGGAGAGAGACCCAGTACTTC. Protein sequence: CASSPTGRETQYF. The full variable domain, in which reference TRBV5-6 and TRBJ2-5 provide the parts outside the CDR3, is DAGVTQSPTHLIKTRGQQVTLRCSPKSGHDTVSWYQQALGQGPQFIFQYYEEEERQRGNFPDRFSGHQFPNYSSELNVNALLLGDSALYLCASSPTGRETQYFGPGTRLLVL.

This clone was counted once. The V gene is TRBV15, the J gene TRBJ2-2; tentative D call: TRBD2 (7 bases). Germline V gives CDR1 LNHNV, CDR2 YYDKDF (reference sequence). This CDR3 has 17 amino acids. The V gene lost 3 bases and the J gene lost 5 bases, with 19 bases spanning the gap. Here the CDR3 DNA reads TGTGCCACCAGCAGGGGGACCGGGGGGCAAAGTACCGGGGAGCTGTTTTTT. Translating it yields CATSRGTGGQSTGELFF.

V is TRBV5-4 and J is TRBJ1-4, with D possibly matching TRBD1 (6 bases). Germline CDR1 SGHNT, CDR2 YYREEE (reference sequence). The CDR3 loop spans 14 amino acids. Trimming took off 4 bases at V and 7 bases at J, with 14 bases between the two ends. Written as DNA, the CDR3 is TGTGCCAGCAGCAAACAGGGAGAGGGTGAAAAACTGTTTTTT. Residues: CASSKQGEGEKLFF.

The V and J genes are TRBV18 and TRBJ2-2; D is possibly TRBD1 (5 bases). V dropped 3 bases and J dropped 1 base, with 6 bases sitting between them. The CDR3 runs 14 residues. Germline V lookup: CDR1 KGHSH, CDR2 LQKENI. The CDR3 DNA reads TGTGCCAGCTCACCGACAGTGAACACCGGGGAGCTGTTTTTT. It encodes CASSPTVNTGELFF.

The chain couples TRBV18 to TRBJ2-2; 11 positions match TRBD1. The CDR3 loop spans 15 amino acids. Trimming at V came to 2 bases and at J to 6 bases, leaving 2 bases not matched to a gene. From germline, CDR1 is KGHSH and CDR2 LQKENI. CDR3 DNA sequence: TGTGCCAGCTCACCATCGGGACAGGGGGCCGGGGAGCTGTTTTTT. Its translation is CASSPSGQGAGELFF.

The V and J genes are TRBV18 and TRBJ1-1; TRBD1 agrees at 11 bases. The CDR3 covers 13 residues. Germline V gene lookup returns CDR1 KGHSH and CDR2 LQKENI. With V trimmed by 5 bases and J by 4 bases, 0 bases remained unmatched. In DNA, the CDR3 is TGTGCCAGCTCAGGGACAGGGGGCACTGAAGCTTTCTTT. Translating it yields CASSGTGGTEAFF.

The chain combines TRBV28 with TRBJ2-3; D is unclear. CDR1 and CDR2 from the germline V gene are MDHEN and SYDVKM. With 2 bases removed from V and 1 base from J, the gap between germline ends came to 10 bases. The CDR3 contains 15 residues. CDR3 loop: CASSLGMTRTDTQYF. The CDR3 DNA reads as TGTGCCAGCAGTTTAGGTATGACTCGCACAGATACGCAGTATTTT.

This chain links TRBV3-1 (or the pseudogene TRBV3-2) with TRBJ2-1, with 12 bases aligning to TRBD2. The ends lost 0 bases at V and 4 bases at J; junction bases unmatched: 1. Germline assignment: CDR1 LGHDT and CDR2 YNNKEL (reference sequence). CDR3 length equals 16 residues. In DNA, the CDR3 is TGTGCCAGCAGCCAAGACGGGACTAGCGGGTACAATGAGCAGTTCTTC. Translating it yields CASSQDGTSGYNEQFF.